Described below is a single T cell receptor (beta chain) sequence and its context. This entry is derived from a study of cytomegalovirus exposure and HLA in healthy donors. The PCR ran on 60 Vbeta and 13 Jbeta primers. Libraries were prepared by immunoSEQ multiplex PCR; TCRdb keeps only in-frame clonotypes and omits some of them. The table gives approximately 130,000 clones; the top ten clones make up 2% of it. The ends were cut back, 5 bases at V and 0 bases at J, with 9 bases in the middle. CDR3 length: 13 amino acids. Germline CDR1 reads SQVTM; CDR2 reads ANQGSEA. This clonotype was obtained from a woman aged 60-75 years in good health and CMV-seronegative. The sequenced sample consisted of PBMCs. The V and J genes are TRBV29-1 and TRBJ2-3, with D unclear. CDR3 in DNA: TGCAGCGTTTCGCCAGGTAGCACAGATACGCAGTATTTT. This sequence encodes CSVSPGSTDTQYF.